This TCR beta chain was sequenced for a study of OX40 agonist ivuxolimab in advanced cancers. Data came from immunoSEQ multiplex PCR; TCRdb stores just in-frame clones and leaves some out. The sample records 85,000 to 100,000 clones, about 90% being singletons. The CDR3 is made up of 14 amino acids. Germline CDR1 is LNHDA and CDR2 is SQIVND (reference sequence). V dropped 3 bases and J dropped 2 bases, with 11 bases sitting between them. The sample consisted of CD4+ or CD8+ T cells sorted from blood, taken in a trial of the OX40 agonist ivuxolimab. The chain has TRBV19 and TRBJ2-7; maybe TRBD1 (6 bases). This receptor was identified in an adult with an advanced solid tumor such as melanoma, head and neck, liver or kidney cancer. CDR3 residues: CASSIDRSTYEQYF. CDR3 sequence (DNA): TGTGCCAGTAGTATCGACAGGAGCACCTACGAGCAGTACTTC.